The sequence of this TCR beta chain was determined in a study of T cells expressing NK-cell markers. Study details: In sorted CD3+CD56+NKG2C+, CD3+CD56+NKG2C- and CD3+CD56-NKG2C+ T cells, TCR beta repertoires were obtained.

Whole-study findings and limits: These clonotypes additionally ranked first within the CD3+CD56-NKG2C+ fraction of a few donors. A range of about 1.0-8% of CD8+ T cells consisted of dominant NKG2C+ clonotypes in a handful of donors.

For this clonotype: Its cognate antigen is unknown.

As the method of synthesis, 5'RACE template switching with UMIs yielded TCR beta cDNA. TCRdb re-called the 5' RACE reads; every CDR3 protein appears as one record, without DNA. Recorded for this sample: about 430,000 distinct CDR3 sequences. This clonotype was sampled from a woman between 45 and 65 years old in good health. The sequenced sample consisted of blood T cells: a sorted CD56 or NKG2C T cell subset, CD4+ or CD8+ T cells, or bulk PBMC T cells (not recorded which).

The CDR3 loop is CASCTGGRITQHIQYF. V usage is TRBV5-6 and J usage is TRBJ2-4; absent DNA, TCRdb's TRBD1 call cannot be checked. This CDR3 is built from 16 residues. Per germline, CDR1 SGHDT and CDR2 YYEEEE.